What follows are 18 T cell receptor beta chains derived from one specimen sequenced in a study of early stage breast cancer tumors. Generated by immunoSEQ multiplex PCR, the TCRdb table keeps only in-frame clones and is missing some. The repertoire holds some 48,000 clones, with roughly 83% as singletons. Sequenced: blood. These TCRs come from a person aged 45-60 years with breast cancer.

The chain carries TRBV6-6 and TRBJ1-5, with D possibly matching TRBD1 (5 bases). V was clipped by 2 bases and J by 10 bases, with 12 bases between them. Germline V CDR1 and CDR2: MNHNY, SVGAGI (reference sequence). CDR3 length: 13 amino acids. The CDR3 DNA reads TGTGCCAGCAGTTACACCCCAACAGGCCCCCAGCATTTT. This codes for CASSYTPTGPQHF.

This CDR3 reads CASSREAGQGGNTIYF. CDR3 nucleotides: TGCGCCAGCAGCCGTGAAGCGGGACAGGGAGGAAACACCATATATTTT. The chain is built from TRBV4-3 and TRBJ1-3, with TRBD1 matching over 9 bases. The CDR3 spans 16 residues. Germline trimming cut 4 bases from V and 4 bases from J; bases unmatched to any gene: 8. Germline-derived CDR1 and CDR2 are LGHNA and YSLEER.

The CDR3 nucleotides read TGTGCCAGCAGTTCCCCCCCGGGGCAGGGCCGGGGCTACACCTTC. Its translation: CASSSPPGQGRGYTF. The chain joins TRBV28 to TRBJ1-2, with a tentative D call TRBD1 (5 bases). CDR1 is MDHEN and CDR2 is SYDVKM in the germline V gene. The CDR3 totals 15 residues. Trimming shortened V by 4 bases and J by 8 bases, and 20 bases separated the two germline ends.

This CDR3 is CASSLAVGLAGTEAFF. The CDR3 DNA is TGTGCCAGCAGCTTAGCGGTTGGGTTAGCGGGAACTGAAGCTTTCTTT. The V and J genes are TRBV7-3 and TRBJ1-1, with D unresolved. The CDR3 spans 16 residues. CDR1 SGHTA and CDR2 FQGTGA come from the germline V gene. Trimming removed 2 bases at V and 5 bases at J, with 18 bases between.

The chain recombines TRBV29-1 with TRBJ2-5; D may be TRBD2 (6 bases). The CDR3 extends over 18 amino acids. Germline V gives CDR1 SQVTM, CDR2 ANQGSEA. Trimming shortened V by 0 bases and J by 5 bases, and 25 bases separated the two germline ends. CDR3 nucleotide sequence: TGCAGCGTTGAAGATCAGGCCCGGACTACCTGGTACTGGGAGACCCAGTACTTC. This gives the protein CSVEDQARTTWYWETQYF.

J is TRBJ2-6 and V is TRBV5-5; 9 bases map to TRBD1. Germline V CDR1 and CDR2: SGHKS, YYEKEE (reference sequence). V trimming: 5 bases; J trimming: 4 bases; junction bases outside the gene matches: 10. The CDR3 runs to 17 residues. This CDR3 is CASRVGDRVSGANVLTF. CDR3 nucleotide sequence: TGTGCCAGCAGGGTGGGGGACAGGGTTTCCGGGGCCAACGTCCTGACTTTC.

This clone has only a few counts. This chain links TRBV19 with TRBJ1-2; D unresolved. Deletions cut 4 bases from V and 4 bases from J, with 19 bases between. The length of the CDR3 is 16 residues. In germline, CDR1 is LNHDA, CDR2 SQIVND (reference sequence). CDR3 sequence (DNA): TGTGCCAGTAGTAGACGACATCAAGTAGGTAGCTATGGCTACACCTTC. Its translation is CASSRRHQVGSYGYTF.

V and J are TRBV11-2 and TRBJ2-7, with no clear D. This CDR3 is 13 amino acids long. The V end was cut by 5 bases, the J end by 4 bases, with 12 bases between. Germline CDR1 reads SGHAT; CDR2 reads FQNNGV. The CDR3 loop is CASSPMGFYEQYF. The CDR3 DNA sequence: TGTGCCAGCAGCCCAATGGGCTTTTACGAGCAGTACTTC.

The chain employs TRBV28 and TRBJ2-1, with 12 bases lining up with TRBD2. The CDR3 spans 15 residues. Germline V lookup: CDR1 MDHEN, CDR2 SYDVKM. Trimming took 3 bases from V and 6 from J; bases not matched to a gene: 3. CDR3 nucleotide sequence: TGTGCCAGCAGTTTGGCTAGCGGGGGGGCCAATGAGCAGTTCTTC. Residues: CASSLASGGANEQFF.

This sequence joins TRBV2 and TRBJ2-7; D unclear. The CDR3 spans 14 residues. From germline, CDR1 is SNHLY and CDR2 FYNNEI. Trimming removed 4 bases from V and 3 bases from J, with 13 bases in between. The CDR3 loop reads CASSGTANFYEQYF. CDR3 nucleotides: TGTGCCAGCAGTGGGACCGCTAATTTCTACGAGCAGTACTTC. The variable domain in full, with the rest retrieved from reference TRBV2 and TRBJ2-7, is EPEVTQTPSHQVTQMGQEVILRCVPISNHLYFYWYRQILGQKVEFLVSFYNNEISEKSEIFDDQFSVERPDGSNFTLKIRSTKLEDSAMYFCASSGTANFYEQYFGPGTRLTVT.

This sequence joins TRBV11-3 and TRBJ2-5, with D possibly matching TRBD2 (7 bases). With 1 base removed from V and 7 bases from J, the gap between germline ends came to 10 bases. Germline CDR1 SGHNT, CDR2 YENEEA. The CDR3 has 13 amino acids. Written as DNA, the CDR3 is TGTGCCAGCAGCTTAGGAGGGGGGGGGACCCAGTACTTC. This codes for CASSLGGGGTQYF.

This clone turned up a few times. The chain joins TRBV19 to TRBJ2-2; no clear D gene. Trimming took 1 base from V and 4 from J, leaving 7 bases between them. This CDR3 contains 14 residues. The V gene's germline CDR1 is LNHDA and CDR2 SQIVND (reference sequence). The DNA of the CDR3 is TGTGCCAGTAGTATAGCCCTATTCACCGGGGAGCTGTTTTTT. The encoded protein is CASSIALFTGELFF. The variable domain in full, with the rest retrieved from reference TRBV19 and TRBJ2-2, is DGGITQSPKYLFRKEGQNVTLSCEQNLNHDAMYWYRQDPGQGLRLIYYSQIVNDFQKGDIAEGYSVSREKKESFPLTVTSAQKNPTAFYLCASSIALFTGELFFGEGSRLTVL.

The count of this clone is one. The rearrangement joins TRBV10-3 to TRBJ2-2; 14 nucleotides match TRBD2. The CDR3 is 20 amino acids. The germline V gene has CDR1 ENHRY and CDR2 SYGVKD. With V trimmed by 6 bases and J by 6 bases, 18 bases remained unmatched. The CDR3 DNA reads TGTGCCATCAGGGGGGCGCCGCGGACTAGCGGGAGGACTCTTCCCGGGGAGCTGTTTTTT. Encoded protein: CAIRGAPRTSGRTLPGELFF.

This chain links TRBV25-1 with TRBJ1-3, with D unclear. CDR1 and CDR2 from the germline V gene are MGHDK and SYGVNS. This CDR3 has 17 residues. V dropped 4 bases and J dropped 0 bases, with 16 bases sitting between them. CDR3 sequence: CASSGLRETNSGNTIYF. DNA for the CDR3: TGTGCCAGCAGTGGCCTCCGTGAGACTAACTCTGGAAACACCATATATTTT.

The chain combines TRBV5-1 with TRBJ2-5; D remains unclear. The CDR3 consists of 15 residues. Germline values: CDR1 SGHRS, CDR2 YFSETQ. Trimming pared 0 bases from V and 2 bases from J, leaving 11 bases between. CDR3 region: CASSLAIRPQETQYF. The CDR3 DNA reads as TGCGCCAGCAGCTTGGCCATACGGCCTCAAGAGACCCAGTACTTC.

This clone was observed a handful of times. The chain carries TRBV4-2 and TRBJ1-1; D not resolved. The CDR3 is 12 amino acids. V was shortened by 4 bases and J by 6 bases, with 9 bases between the two germline ends. The germline gives CDR1 LGHNA, CDR2 YNFKEQ. CDR3 sequence reads: CASSPAAAEAFF. CDR3 DNA: TGTGCCAGCAGCCCGGCCGCCGCTGAAGCTTTCTTT.

The chain links TRBV27 to TRBJ1-4; the D is unclear. The CDR3 totals 15 residues. V was cut by 5 bases and J by 8 bases, with 18 bases left in between. Germline CDR1 is MNHEY and CDR2 is SMNVEV (reference sequence). The CDR3 here is CASSHLTPKREKLFF. The CDR3 DNA is TGTGCCAGCAGTCATCTTACTCCGAAAAGGGAAAAACTGTTTTTT.

The rearrangement joins TRBV11-1 to TRBJ2-1; D is unresolved. Trimming cost V 3 bases and J 10 bases, with 10 bases left between them. CDR1 is SGHAT, CDR2 FQDESV, per germline (reference sequence). The CDR3 totals 12 residues. CDR3 sequence: CASSLTSREQFF. In DNA form, the CDR3 reads TGTGCCAGCAGCTTGACGAGCCGGGAGCAGTTCTTC.